The entry that follows covers one T cell receptor (beta chain) sequence. This record belongs to a study of blood T cell repertoires in COVID-19. Across the whole study: Samples of COVID-19 (acute and convalescent) were obtained from the United States, Italy and Spain. PBMCs, B-cell-depleted T cells, or T cells provided the cDNA or gDNA that made up the material.

As originally analysed: Cell counts per sample came from amplifying reference gene primers. The assay was immunoSEQ multiplex PCR, and TCRdb's table has in-frame clones only and misses some. V, J and clone size were drawn from that table, and D and trimming were deduced from the DNA. Among around 260,000 clones, approximately 90% were seen once, and the ten largest hold around 0.8%. Trimming took off 5 bases at V and 9 bases at J, with 16 bases between the two ends. CDR3 length: 13 residues. Germline V gene data show CDR1 as SGHTA and CDR2 as FQGTGA. Source material: peripheral blood. The chain joins TRBV7-3 to TRBJ1-1, with a tentative D call TRBD1 (6 bases). This clonotype originated in a man aged 25 to 40 with acute or convalescent COVID-19. CDR3 sequence reads: CASSIYPGGQAFF. CDR3 bases: TGTGCCAGCAGCATATACCCGGGGGGGCAAGCTTTCTTT. The full variable domain, in which reference TRBV7-3 and TRBJ1-1 provide the parts outside the CDR3, is GAGVSQTPSNKVTEKGKYVELRCDPISGHTALYWYRQSLGQGPEFLIYFQGTGAADDSGLPNDRFFAVRPEGSVSTLKIQRTERGDSAVYLCASSIYPGGQAFFGQGTRLTVV.